The subject of this entry is one T cell receptor (beta chain). Its antigen is still unknown. From blood CD8+ and CD4+ T cells, TCR beta sequences were generated. The data were obtained in a study of CD8 T cells in Susac syndrome. Study in general: Patients with Susac syndrome were therapy-naive, on corticosteroids, or on intravenous immunoglobulin alone at blood draw. The study, taken as a whole, reports: Susac-specific public clones numbered 15 to 20 in total CD8+ repertoires (and about 5 in CD8+ TEMRA repertoires).

The junction had 8 bases not matched to a gene; V was cut back by 5 bases and J by 0 bases. This CDR3 region has 16 residues. The V gene's germline CDR1 is SGHAT and CDR2 FQNNGV. Random-hexamer reverse transcription was applied to roughly 0.45 to 1 ug RNA. TCR beta CDR3 was amplified by immunoSEQ multiplex PCR. This amplification extended across 54 Vbeta and 13 Jbeta segments. TCRdb reanalysed the immunoSEQ multiplex PCR reads using MiXCR and keeps one entry per CDR3 protein. This sample has about 190,000 distinct CDR3 sequences, with around 95% found just once. The chain uses TRBV11-2 and TRBJ1-2, with 8 bases lining up with TRBD1. The sequenced sample was CD8+ T cells from PBMCs. This TCR came from a human donor with Susac syndrome. The CDR3 DNA reads TGTGCCAGCAGCCCAACCGTGACAGGGGCTAACTATGGCTACACCTTC. Amino acid sequence: CASSPTVTGANYGYTF.